Shown below are 26 T cell receptor beta chains from a single sample sequenced in a study of blood T cell repertoires in COVID-19. Profiling relied on immunoSEQ multiplex PCR, and the TCRdb table lists in-frame clones only, not all of them. The repertoire consists of 490,000 or so clones, with around 87% occurring once and the leading ten covering 1.8%. Material for sequencing was PBMCs or T cells enriched from blood (not recorded which). Receptor source: a woman in her thirties or forties who had recovered from COVID-19.

As concerns this clone: Within the sample, other DNA sequences also encode this same CDR3. The chain employs TRBV7-2 and TRBJ2-5, with no clear D. CDR3 size: 12 residues. Germline assignment: CDR1 SGHTA and CDR2 FQGNSA. V lost 2 bases and J 5 bases, leaving 6 bases between the germline ends. CDR3 sequence (DNA): TGTGCCAGCAGCTTAAGCAGGGAGACCCAGTACTTC. This codes for CASSLSRETQYF.

This clone was seen only a few times. V and J are TRBV7-9 and TRBJ2-7, with TRBD1 identical over 10 bases. The CDR3 is 15 residues long. Germline V gives CDR1 SEHNR, CDR2 FQNEAQ (reference sequence). Trimming took 1 base from V and 2 from J; bases not matched to a gene: 2. CDR3 sequence reads: CASSLGGTGAYEQYF. CDR3 DNA: TGTGCCAGCAGCTTAGGGGGGACAGGGGCCTACGAGCAGTACTTC.

This clone was observed a few times. The V call is TRBV9, the J call TRBJ2-1, with 7 bases aligning to TRBD1. The CDR3 extends over 12 amino acids. The V segment lost 2 bases and the J segment 9 bases; nucleotides outside the gene matches: 2. Germline V gives CDR1 SGDLS, CDR2 YYNGEE. This CDR3 reads CASSVGTAEQFF. The CDR3 nucleotides are TGTGCCAGCAGCGTCGGGACAGCTGAGCAGTTCTTC.

This rearrangement joins TRBV4-3 to TRBJ2-1, with 10 positions matching TRBD2. The CDR3 spans 19 residues. V was clipped by 0 bases and J by 0 bases; unmatched bases: 8. Germline CDR1 and CDR2: LGHNA and YSLEER. CDR3 sequence (DNA): TGCGCCAGCAGCCAAGATGCACTAGCGGGAAGTAGCTCCTACAATGAGCAGTTCTTC. This gives the protein CASSQDALAGSSSYNEQFF.

This chain connects TRBV2 to TRBJ2-7, with 8 bases fitting TRBD1. Trimming removed 11 bases from V and 5 bases from J; junction bases left unmatched: 11. Per the germline V gene, CDR1 is SNHLY and CDR2 is FYNNEI. The CDR3 consists of 13 residues. In DNA, the CDR3 is TGTGCCCACCGGGGGACAGGTCGAAACGAGCAGTACTTC. It specifies CAHRGTGRNEQYF.

V usage is TRBV6-5 and J usage is TRBJ1-6, with D perhaps matching TRBD1 (6 bases). The V end was cut by 8 bases, the J end by 14 bases, with 19 bases between. CDR1 is MNHEY, CDR2 SVGAGI, per germline. The CDR3 is 13 residues long. The CDR3 loop is CASSDRLQGTLHF. The CDR3, as DNA: TGTGCCAGCTCAGACAGGCTCCAAGGAACCCTCCACTTT.

CDR3 in amino acids: CSYRRHGNTEAFF. The CDR3 DNA is TGCAGCTACCGACGACACGGGAACACTGAAGCTTTCTTT. The genes are TRBV29-1 and TRBJ1-1, with no clear D. The CDR3 loop spans 13 amino acids. Trimming shortened V by 8 bases and J by 1 base, and 14 bases separated the two germline ends. Per germline, CDR1 SQVTM and CDR2 ANQGSEA.

J is TRBJ2-7 and V is TRBV10-1, with 9 positions matching TRBD2. Unmatched junction bases numbered 6, after V lost 8 bases and J lost 7 bases. This CDR3 region has 12 residues. CDR1 and CDR2 from the germline V gene are WNHNN and SYGVQD (reference sequence). The CDR3 here is CASGRGRGEQYF. In DNA form, the CDR3 reads TGCGCCAGCGGGCGCGGGAGGGGTGAGCAGTACTTC.

The rearrangement uses TRBV7-2 and TRBJ2-5; 10 bases agree with TRBD2. This CDR3 has 15 amino acids. CDR1 and CDR2 from the germline V gene are SGHTA and FQGNSA. With V trimmed by 5 bases and J by 5 bases, 8 bases remained unmatched. For the CDR3, the DNA is TGTGCCAGCAGCCAGCTAGCGGGAGTCGGGGAGACCCAGTACTTC. Residues: CASSQLAGVGETQYF.

The chain has TRBV4-2 and TRBJ1-2; D not certain. Per the germline V gene, CDR1 is LGHNA and CDR2 is YNFKEQ. V dropped 1 base and J dropped 0 bases, with 12 bases sitting between them. The CDR3 consists of 16 residues. CDR3 amino acids: CASSQAYYLANYGYTF. The CDR3 DNA reads TGTGCCAGCAGCCAAGCTTACTATTTAGCTAACTATGGCTACACCTTC.

This clone came up once. The chain couples TRBV6-5 to TRBJ1-5; 12 bases match TRBD1. The CDR3 loop spans 15 amino acids. V was clipped by 2 bases and J by 7 bases; unmatched bases: 3. Germline values: CDR1 MNHEY, CDR2 SVGAGI. The chain's CDR3 is CASSYGDRGQQPQHF. DNA of the CDR3: TGTGCCAGCAGTTACGGGGACAGGGGGCAACAGCCCCAGCATTTT.

This clone has only a few counts. This specimen includes other DNA sequences encoding the same CDR3. This chain uses TRBV7-2 with TRBJ1-2; 7 bases map to TRBD1. Trimming took 1 base from V and 2 from J; bases not matched to a gene: 1. The germline V gene encodes CDR1 SGHTA and CDR2 FQGNSA. The CDR3 extends over 14 amino acids. The CDR3 region is CASSLETGNYGYTF. The CDR3 nucleotides are TGTGCCAGCAGCTTAGAGACAGGGAACTATGGCTACACCTTC.

This rearrangement joins TRBV30 to TRBJ2-3, with a tentative D call TRBD1 (6 bases). The CDR3 extends over 13 amino acids. Germline V gene lookup returns CDR1 GTSNPN and CDR2 SVGIG (reference sequence). With 3 bases removed from V and 2 bases from J, the gap between germline ends came to 9 bases. The CDR3 sequence is CAWRGHSTDTQYF. For the CDR3, the DNA is TGTGCCTGGAGGGGACATTCCACAGATACGCAGTATTTT.

In nucleotides, the CDR3 is TGTGCCAGCTCACCACGAAAGGGACAGGGGGCGCGGGAGCAGTACTTC. It encodes CASSPRKGQGAREQYF. This chain links TRBV18 with TRBJ2-7, with 12 bases matching TRBD1. V was clipped by 1 base and J by 7 bases; unmatched bases: 8. There are 16 residues in the CDR3. Per the germline V gene, CDR1 is KGHSH and CDR2 is LQKENI.

The chain recombines TRBV5-1 with TRBJ2-1; D unclear. The germline CDR1 and CDR2 sequences are SGHRS and YFSETQ. V was cut by 1 base and J by 8 bases, with 10 bases left in between. The CDR3 totals 13 residues. The CDR3 loop is CASSLPVWYEQFF. The DNA of the CDR3 is TGCGCCAGCAGCTTGCCAGTTTGGTATGAGCAGTTCTTC. Using reference TRBV5-1 and TRBJ2-1 for the parts outside the CDR3, the full variable domain is KAGVTQTPRYLIKTRGQQVTLSCSPISGHRSVSWYQQTPGQGLQFLFEYFSETQRNKGNFPGRFSGRQFSNSRSEMNVSTLELGDSALYLCASSLPVWYEQFFGPGTRLTVL.

The CDR3 loop reads CASSGGLGDGYTF. As DNA, the CDR3 is TGCGCCAGCAGTGGCGGACTCGGCGATGGCTACACCTTC. The V and J genes are TRBV5-1 and TRBJ1-2; D call uncertain. CDR1 and CDR2 (germline): SGHRS, YFSETQ. V lost 5 bases to trimming and J lost 6 bases, with 14 bases between them. This CDR3 spans 13 amino acids.

The chain employs TRBV24-1 and TRBJ1-1; tentatively, D is TRBD1 (6 bases). With 5 bases removed from V and 0 bases from J, the gap between germline ends came to 12 bases. The V gene's germline CDR1 is KGHDR and CDR2 SFDVKD. CDR3 length: 15 amino acids. The DNA of the CDR3 is TGTGCCACCAGTGCCCGACAGGCCGTGAACACTGAAGCTTTCTTT. Its translation: CATSARQAVNTEAFF.

The rearrangement joins TRBV9 to TRBJ2-1; D may be TRBD1 (5 bases). Trimming left V 3 bases short and J 4 bases short, with 17 bases between. Germline V gene lookup returns CDR1 SGDLS and CDR2 YYNGEE. CDR3 length: 16 residues. This CDR3 is CASSALGQIQYNEQFF. The CDR3 DNA follows: TGTGCCAGCAGCGCCCTGGGGCAGATACAATACAATGAGCAGTTCTTC.

The chain is built from TRBV5-8 and TRBJ2-1; 7 nucleotides align to TRBD2. The CDR3 length is 15 residues. Trimming took 0 bases from V and 3 from J; bases not matched to a gene: 3. CDR1 and CDR2 (germline): SGHTS, YDEGEE. The CDR3 reads CASSLALADYNEQFF. In nucleotides, the CDR3 is TGTGCCAGCAGCTTGGCGCTAGCGGACTACAATGAGCAGTTCTTC. The whole variable domain, filled in from reference TRBV5-8 and TRBJ2-1, reads EAGVTQSPTHLIKTRGQQATLRCSPISGHTSVYWYQQALGLGLQFLLWYDEGEERNRGNFPPRFSGRQFPNYSSELNVNALELEDSALYLCASSLALADYNEQFFGPGTRLTVL.

The CDR3 region has the DNA TGTGCCAGCTCACCACCTAGGGGAATGAACACTGAAGCTTTCTTT. This codes for CASSPPRGMNTEAFF. This sequence joins TRBV18 and TRBJ1-1, with a tentative D call TRBD1 (5 bases). CDR1 is KGHSH and CDR2 is LQKENI in the germline V gene. The V end lost 0 bases, the J end lost 0 bases, and 8 bases lay between the germline ends. This CDR3 spans 15 amino acids.

This clone was seen a single time. The chain carries TRBV19 and TRBJ1-5; TRBD1 is a possible D gene (6 bases). Germline V gene data show CDR1 as LNHDA and CDR2 as SQIVND (reference sequence). The V gene lost 5 bases and the J gene lost 1 base, with 12 bases spanning the gap. This CDR3 contains 15 residues. CDR3 in DNA: TGTGCCAGTAGTTTACAGGGTGGAAGCAATCAGCCCCAGCATTTT. Translated: CASSLQGGSNQPQHF.

The chain carries TRBV29-1 and TRBJ1-1, with D possibly being TRBD1 (5 bases). This CDR3 spans 13 amino acids. Per germline, CDR1 SQVTM and CDR2 ANQGSEA. The V end lost 6 bases, the J end lost 1 base, and 12 bases lay between the germline ends. This chain's CDR3 is CSVLPRENTEAFF. The DNA for the CDR3 is TGCAGCGTCCTCCCCAGGGAGAACACTGAAGCTTTCTTT.

Only one count was recorded for this clone. The rearrangement uses TRBV18 and TRBJ1-3, with 9 bases matching TRBD1. This CDR3 contains 18 residues. Losses at the gene ends were 3 bases for V and 0 bases for J; bases not matched to a gene: 9. Germline CDR1 and CDR2: KGHSH and LQKENI. CDR3 DNA: TGTGCCAGCTCACCGCGTTTGCTGGACAGGGGCTCTGGAAACACCATATATTTT. Translation: CASSPRLLDRGSGNTIYF.

This sequence joins TRBV7-8 and TRBJ1-5; D unresolved. Trimming removed 5 bases from V and 2 bases from J, with 13 bases in between. This CDR3 spans 15 amino acids. CDR1 is SGHVS, CDR2 FQNEAQ, per germline. The CDR3 nucleotides are TGTGCCAGCAGCGGCAGACTGTGGGGCAATCAGCCCCAGCATTTT. This codes for CASSGRLWGNQPQHF. Variable domain in full (rest from reference TRBV7-8 and TRBJ1-5): GAGVSQSPRYKVAKRGQDVALRCDPISGHVSLFWYQQALGQGPEFLTYFQNEAQLDKSGLPSDRFFAERPEGSVSTLKIQRTQQEDSAVYLCASSGRLWGNQPQHFGDGTRLSIL.

The chain employs TRBV19 and TRBJ1-2, with 7 bases fitting TRBD1. The germline V gene has CDR1 LNHDA and CDR2 SQIVND (reference sequence). The J segment lost 2 bases and the V segment lost 10 bases, leaving 10 bases of the junction unmatched. The CDR3 contains 14 residues. The CDR3: CATRPGGQNYGYTF. DNA for the CDR3: TGTGCCACCCGACCCGGGGGACAGAACTATGGCTACACCTTC.

The chain carries TRBV5-1 and TRBJ2-1; 8 bases fit TRBD2. CDR1 and CDR2 from the germline V gene are SGHRS and YFSETQ. CDR3 size: 16 residues. The J segment lost 4 bases and the V segment lost 0 bases, leaving 6 bases of the junction unmatched. The CDR3 DNA reads as TGCGCCAGCAGCTTGGGAGGAGCGGGAGATTACAATGAGCAGTTCTTC. Protein product: CASSLGGAGDYNEQFF.